The clone carrying this T cell receptor (beta chain) was counted a few times. Its matching antigen is unknown. This sample is drawn from a study of T cell repertoires in cytomegalovirus infection. At the level of the study: From public TCR beta signatures came an indication of both CMV infection and matching HLA type.

In TCRdb, the reads were re-called with MiXCR into one record per CDR3 protein. This sample has about 450,000 distinct CDR3 sequences; under 40% occur once, and the top ten carry 12% to 15%. Findings and caveats of the study: CMV-specific TCR beta clonotypes restricted by HLA-C were the ones dominating the ex vivo response. Cumulative frequency (of public TCR beta family members) identified carriers of CMV plus the relevant HLA.

Specimen: PBMCs. This sequence was found in a human donor in good health (CMV status not recorded). Some clones in this sample may be carry-over from other donors' samples.

CDR3 nucleotides: TGCGCCAGCAGCCAAGTAAAGGTGAATGAAAAACTGTTTTTT. Encoded protein: CASSQVKVNEKLFF. This chain joins TRBV4-1 and TRBJ1-4, with D unresolved. This CDR3 region has 14 residues. V was clipped by 1 base and J by 5 bases, with 8 bases between them. Germline assignment: CDR1 MGHRA and CDR2 YSYEKL.